This TCR beta chain was captured by sequencing in a study of T cells in Graves' hyperthyroidism and ophthalmopathy. Whole-study findings and limits: Ophthalmopathy prediction by the model preceded onset by a median about 6 months. Most expanded thyroid clonotypes above 0.001 also appeared in blood. A 13 V-J signature model discriminated ophthalmopathy versus stable hyperthyroidism.

There were TCR beta CDR3 regions amplified from RNA transcripts. Initially, a first-round RT-PCR of the TCR CDR3 employed the HTBI primer set. TCRdb fed the multiplex PCR reads into MiXCR, producing one record per CDR3 protein. The sample records 250,000 to 300,000 distinct CDR3 sequences, about an eighth being singletons. This clonotype was seen a few times. The antigen is undetermined. Initially, at the first diagnosis of hyperthyroidism and before any ophthalmopathy symptoms, blood was sampled. Germline V gives CDR1 SGHDN, CDR2 FVKESK. This CDR3 spans 17 amino acids. Trimming took 0 bases from V and 1 from J; bases not matched to a gene: 4.

J is TRBJ2-2 and V is TRBV14, with TRBD2 identical over 8 bases. This receptor was taken from a woman aged 30 to 39 with Graves' hyperthyroidism that later progressed to Graves' ophthalmopathy. Sequencing was done on a sample of blood. CDR3 residues: CASSQEGSGVNTGELFF. The CDR3 bases are TGTGCCAGCAGCCAAGAAGGTAGCGGGGTGAACACCGGGGAGCTGTTTTTT.